This is a list of T cell receptor beta chains from one sample in a study of healthy donors' naive CD4 and CD8 T cells. MiXCR was run by TCRdb on the reads, yielding one entry per CDR3 protein. The data show about 200,000 distinct CDR3 sequences, 65% to 75% seen once. Sample: naive CD4+ and CD8+ T cells sorted from blood, pooled from several donors. These receptors all stem from a pool of human donors in good health; the sample pools cells from several healthy donors. The CDR3 runs from the conserved cysteine through the conserved F or W. The D gene is left open where the match is weak. Where a row states a size, it is once, few, many or the class of an expanded clone; other rows omit it.

D gene: NA
J gene: TRBJ2-7
V gene: TRBV30
clone size: few
CDR3 length: 12
CDR3 protein: CAWSVQSTEQYF
CDR3 DNA: TGTGCCTGGAGTGTACAATCGACCGAGCAGTACTTC

D gene: TRBD2
J gene: TRBJ2-2
V gene: TRBV27
clone size: NA
CDR3 length: 16
CDR3 protein: CASSLLAGANTGELFF
CDR3 DNA: TGTGCCAGCAGTTTACTAGCGGGAGCAAACACCGGGGAGCTGTTTTTT

D gene: NA
J gene: TRBJ1-1
V gene: TRBV6-5
clone size: NA
CDR3 length: 14
CDR3 protein: CASSGQGENTEAFF
CDR3 DNA: TGTGCCAGTTCCGGCCAAGGAGAGAACACTGAAGCTTTCTTT

D gene: TRBD2
J gene: TRBJ2-1
V gene: TRBV28
clone size: NA
CDR3 length: 14
CDR3 protein: CASRSGLAGEEQFF
CDR3 DNA: TGTGCCAGCAGGTCAGGACTAGCGGGAGAGGAGCAGTTCTTC

D gene: NA
J gene: TRBJ1-1
V gene: TRBV30
clone size: NA
CDR3 length: 12
CDR3 protein: CAWSQGVTEAFF
CDR3 DNA: TGTGCCTGGAGTCAGGGCGTCACTGAAGCTTTCTTT

D gene: TRBD1
J gene: TRBJ2-5
V gene: TRBV29-1
clone size: few
CDR3 length: 12
CDR3 protein: CSVDGQEETQYF
CDR3 DNA: TGCAGCGTTGATGGACAGGAAGAGACCCAGTACTTC

D gene: NA
J gene: TRBJ2-3
V gene: TRBV29-1
clone size: NA
CDR3 length: 13
CDR3 protein: CSVITGNTDTQYF
CDR3 DNA: TGCAGCGTTATAACGGGGAACACAGATACGCAGTATTTT

D gene: NA
J gene: TRBJ1-2
V gene: TRBV6-5
clone size: NA
CDR3 length: 15
CDR3 protein: CASSRSLGQAYGYTF
CDR3 DNA: TGTGCCAGCAGTCGCTCTTTGGGACAAGCCTATGGCTACACCTTC

D gene: NA
J gene: TRBJ2-1
V gene: TRBV6-5
clone size: NA
CDR3 length: 15
CDR3 protein: CASSYSGLGANEQFF
CDR3 DNA: TGTGCCAGCAGTTACTCGGGCCTCGGGGCCAATGAGCAGTTCTTC

D gene: TRBD1
J gene: TRBJ1-2
V gene: TRBV19
clone size: NA
CDR3 length: 14
CDR3 protein: CASIRPGQNYGYTF
CDR3 DNA: TGTGCCAGTATCCGACCGGGACAGAACTATGGCTACACCTTC

D gene: NA
J gene: TRBJ2-7
V gene: TRBV19
clone size: NA
CDR3 length: 15
CDR3 protein: CASSIGAEIPYEQYF
CDR3 DNA: TGTGCCAGTAGTATAGGGGCAGAAATACCCTACGAGCAGTACTTC

D gene: NA
J gene: TRBJ2-7
V gene: TRBV11-2
clone size: NA
CDR3 length: 17
CDR3 protein: CASSYQGGMGSSYEQYF
CDR3 DNA: TGTGCCAGCAGTTATCAGGGCGGGATGGGGAGCTCCTACGAGCAGTACTTC

D gene: NA
J gene: TRBJ2-1
V gene: TRBV29-1
clone size: few
CDR3 length: 13
CDR3 protein: CSVLGGSNNEQFF
CDR3 DNA: TGCAGCGTTCTCGGCGGCTCTAACAATGAGCAGTTCTTC

D gene: NA
J gene: TRBJ1-2
V gene: TRBV19
clone size: NA
CDR3 length: 15
CDR3 protein: CASSISGVRNYGYTF
CDR3 DNA: TGTGCCAGTAGTATCTCAGGGGTTCGTAACTATGGCTACACCTTC

D gene: NA
J gene: TRBJ2-1
V gene: TRBV6-5
clone size: few
CDR3 length: 14
CDR3 protein: CASSPDGAYNEQFF
CDR3 DNA: TGTGCCAGCAGTCCGGACGGAGCCTACAATGAGCAGTTCTTC

D gene: TRBD2
J gene: TRBJ2-1
V gene: TRBV13
clone size: NA
CDR3 length: 15
CDR3 protein: CASSAGTSGDNEQFF
CDR3 DNA: TGTGCCAGCAGCGCCGGGACTAGCGGTGACAATGAGCAGTTCTTC

D gene: TRBD1
J gene: TRBJ2-3
V gene: TRBV29-1
clone size: NA
CDR3 length: 15
CDR3 protein: CSVEGGQGYVDTQYF
CDR3 DNA: TGCAGCGTTGAAGGTGGACAGGGGTATGTAGATACGCAGTATTTT

D gene: NA
J gene: TRBJ2-3
V gene: TRBV19
clone size: NA
CDR3 length: 11
CDR3 protein: CASSIEHLQYF
CDR3 DNA: TGTGCCAGTAGTATAGAACACCTTCAGTATTTT

D gene: TRBD1
J gene: TRBJ1-1
V gene: TRBV6-5
clone size: NA
CDR3 length: 15
CDR3 protein: CASSYSRTGGTEAFF
CDR3 DNA: TGTGCCAGCAGTTACTCTAGGACAGGGGGCACTGAAGCTTTCTTT

D gene: NA
J gene: TRBJ2-2
V gene: TRBV20-1
clone size: few
CDR3 length: 12
CDR3 protein: CSARGVSGELFF
CDR3 DNA: TGCAGTGCCAGAGGAGTATCCGGGGAGCTGTTTTTT

D gene: NA
J gene: TRBJ1-1
V gene: TRBV5-6
clone size: NA
CDR3 length: 15
CDR3 protein: CASSLTGIVNTEAFF
CDR3 DNA: TGTGCCAGCAGCTTGACAGGGATAGTGAACACTGAAGCTTTCTTT

D gene: NA
J gene: TRBJ2-3
V gene: TRBV5-4
clone size: NA
CDR3 length: 15
CDR3 protein: CASSPPSGSTDTQYF
CDR3 DNA: TGTGCCAGCAGCCCGCCGTCAGGTAGCACAGATACGCAGTATTTT

D gene: TRBD1
J gene: TRBJ1-5
V gene: TRBV6-5
clone size: few
CDR3 length: 16
CDR3 protein: CASSPRQGRDNQPQHF
CDR3 DNA: TGTGCCAGCAGTCCACGACAGGGAAGAGACAATCAGCCCCAGCATTTT

D gene: NA
J gene: TRBJ1-2
V gene: TRBV6-5
clone size: NA
CDR3 length: 13
CDR3 protein: CASRAPGFRGYTF
CDR3 DNA: TGTGCCAGCCGAGCCCCTGGCTTTAGGGGCTACACCTTC

D gene: NA
J gene: TRBJ1-6
V gene: TRBV5-4
clone size: few
CDR3 length: 12
CDR3 protein: CASSVGNSPLHF
CDR3 DNA: TGTGCCAGCAGCGTCGGAAATTCACCCCTCCACTTT

D gene: TRBD2
J gene: TRBJ2-3
V gene: TRBV29-1
clone size: NA
CDR3 length: 14
CDR3 protein: CSASGLAGTDTQYF
CDR3 DNA: TGCAGCGCGTCGGGACTAGCGGGCACAGATACGCAGTATTTT

D gene: TRBD1
J gene: TRBJ1-1
V gene: TRBV5-4
clone size: NA
CDR3 length: 15
CDR3 protein: CASSPGTGMNTEAFF
CDR3 DNA: TGTGCCAGCAGCCCCGGGACAGGGATGAACACTGAAGCTTTCTTT

D gene: NA
J gene: TRBJ2-7
V gene: TRBV5-1
clone size: NA
CDR3 length: 15
CDR3 protein: CASSELRKNSYEQYF
CDR3 DNA: TGCGCCAGCAGTGAGTTAAGAAAGAACTCCTACGAGCAGTACTTC

D gene: NA
J gene: TRBJ1-5
V gene: TRBV19
clone size: NA
CDR3 length: 14
CDR3 protein: CASSSGYGNQPQHF
CDR3 DNA: TGTGCCAGTAGTTCAGGGTACGGCAATCAGCCCCAGCATTTT

D gene: NA
J gene: TRBJ2-1
V gene: TRBV29-1
clone size: once
CDR3 length: 12
CDR3 protein: CSVGTTGVEQFF
CDR3 DNA: TGCAGCGTTGGGACGACCGGAGTGGAGCAGTTCTTC

D gene: NA
J gene: TRBJ1-1
V gene: TRBV12-3/TRBV12-4
clone size: NA
CDR3 length: 13
CDR3 protein: CASRDTLNTEAFF
CDR3 DNA: TGTGCCAGCAGAGACACCCTGAACACTGAAGCTTTCTTT

D gene: NA
J gene: TRBJ1-1
V gene: TRBV5-4
clone size: few
CDR3 length: 17
CDR3 protein: CASSRLITGTMRAEAFF
CDR3 DNA: TGTGCCAGCAGCCGCTTAATTACCGGGACTATGAGGGCTGAAGCTTTCTTT

D gene: TRBD2
J gene: TRBJ2-1
V gene: TRBV29-1
clone size: few
CDR3 length: 15
CDR3 protein: CSVDTSGRGQDEQFF
CDR3 DNA: TGCAGCGTTGATACTAGCGGGAGAGGTCAAGATGAGCAGTTCTTC

D gene: NA
J gene: TRBJ2-7
V gene: TRBV11-1
clone size: NA
CDR3 length: 15
CDR3 protein: CASSYGRGSGYEQYF
CDR3 DNA: TGTGCCAGCAGCTACGGGCGGGGATCGGGATACGAGCAGTACTTC

D gene: NA
J gene: TRBJ2-5
V gene: TRBV21-1
clone size: NA
CDR3 length: 12
CDR3 protein: CASSKALETQYF
CDR3 DNA: TGTGCCAGCAGCAAAGCGCTAGAGACCCAGTACTTC

D gene: NA
J gene: TRBJ2-1
V gene: TRBV5-4
clone size: NA
CDR3 length: 13
CDR3 protein: CASSPRNNNEQFF
CDR3 DNA: TGTGCCAGCAGCCCTCGGAACAACAATGAGCAGTTCTTC

D gene: TRBD2
J gene: TRBJ2-3
V gene: TRBV19
clone size: NA
CDR3 length: 16
CDR3 protein: CASSQTSGGLTDTQYF
CDR3 DNA: TGTGCCAGTAGTCAAACCAGCGGGGGCCTCACAGATACGCAGTATTTT

D gene: NA
J gene: TRBJ2-1
V gene: TRBV27
clone size: once
CDR3 length: 17
CDR3 protein: CASELDISGGTHNEQFF
CDR3 DNA: TGTGCCAGCGAACTGGACATTTCCGGCGGGACTCACAATGAGCAGTTCTTC

D gene: TRBD1
J gene: TRBJ2-7
V gene: TRBV20-1
clone size: NA
CDR3 length: 14
CDR3 protein: CSASLTGLSYEQYF
CDR3 DNA: TGCAGTGCTAGCCTGACAGGGCTCTCCTACGAGCAGTACTTC

D gene: NA
J gene: TRBJ2-7
V gene: TRBV19
clone size: few
CDR3 length: 16
CDR3 protein: CASSATGTRGPYEQYF
CDR3 DNA: TGTGCCAGTAGTGCCACCGGGACTCGCGGGCCCTACGAGCAGTACTTC

D gene: TRBD1
J gene: TRBJ1-1
V gene: TRBV6-6
clone size: NA
CDR3 length: 13
CDR3 protein: CASTGQANTEAFF
CDR3 DNA: TGTGCCAGCACCGGACAGGCGAACACTGAAGCTTTCTTT

D gene: NA
J gene: TRBJ1-3
V gene: TRBV6-5
clone size: once
CDR3 length: 15
CDR3 protein: CASSYYDSSGNTIYF
CDR3 DNA: TGTGCCAGCAGTTACTACGATAGCTCTGGAAACACCATATATTTT

D gene: TRBD1
J gene: TRBJ1-1
V gene: TRBV29-1
clone size: NA
CDR3 length: 14
CDR3 protein: CSGAYSTGGTEAFF
CDR3 DNA: TGCAGCGGTGCGTATTCAACAGGGGGCACTGAAGCTTTCTTT

D gene: NA
J gene: TRBJ2-1
V gene: TRBV29-1
clone size: NA
CDR3 length: 14
CDR3 protein: CSVVGLDGSNEQFF
CDR3 DNA: TGCAGCGTTGTGGGTCTAGATGGGAGCAATGAGCAGTTCTTC

D gene: TRBD2
J gene: TRBJ2-1
V gene: TRBV27
clone size: NA
CDR3 length: 16
CDR3 protein: CASSLLAGAPYNEQFF
CDR3 DNA: TGTGCCAGCAGTTTATTAGCGGGAGCTCCCTACAATGAGCAGTTCTTC

D gene: NA
J gene: TRBJ2-2
V gene: TRBV19
clone size: NA
CDR3 length: 14
CDR3 protein: CASRARVSGGELFF
CDR3 DNA: TGTGCGTCCCGGGCCCGGGTCTCTGGCGGGGAGCTGTTTTTT

D gene: TRBD1
J gene: TRBJ1-2
V gene: TRBV10-3
clone size: NA
CDR3 length: 12
CDR3 protein: CAIRDRNYGYTF
CDR3 DNA: TGTGCCATCCGGGACAGAAACTATGGCTACACCTTC

D gene: NA
J gene: TRBJ1-1
V gene: TRBV29-1
clone size: NA
CDR3 length: 13
CDR3 protein: CSVGQLMNTEAFF
CDR3 DNA: TGCAGCGTTGGGCAACTGATGAACACTGAAGCTTTCTTT

D gene: NA
J gene: TRBJ2-7
V gene: TRBV12-3/TRBV12-4
clone size: once
CDR3 length: 16
CDR3 protein: CASSFETGPFSYEQYF
CDR3 DNA: TGTGCCAGCAGTTTCGAGACAGGACCCTTCTCCTACGAGCAGTACTTC

D gene: NA
J gene: TRBJ2-1
V gene: TRBV11-2
clone size: once
CDR3 length: 11
CDR3 protein: CASSRTSEQFF
CDR3 DNA: TGTGCCAGCAGCAGAACTAGCGAGCAGTTCTTC

D gene: NA
J gene: TRBJ2-7
V gene: TRBV29-1
clone size: NA
CDR3 length: 14
CDR3 protein: CSVELLALDNEQYF
CDR3 DNA: TGCAGCGTCGAATTACTAGCTTTGGACAACGAGCAGTACTTC

D gene: TRBD1
J gene: TRBJ1-1
V gene: TRBV6-5
clone size: NA
CDR3 length: 15
CDR3 protein: CASSYQRQGTGRAFF
CDR3 DNA: TGTGCCAGCAGTTACCAGAGACAGGGAACGGGAAGAGCTTTCTTT

D gene: NA
J gene: TRBJ2-3
V gene: TRBV29-1
clone size: NA
CDR3 length: 14
CDR3 protein: CSVDLRGTTDTQYF
CDR3 DNA: TGCAGCGTTGATCTGAGGGGCACCACAGATACGCAGTATTTT

D gene: NA
J gene: TRBJ2-2
V gene: TRBV6-1
clone size: once
CDR3 length: 14
CDR3 protein: CASSSGYNTGELFF
CDR3 DNA: TGTGCCAGCTCCTCAGGGTACAACACCGGGGAGCTGTTTTTT

D gene: NA
J gene: TRBJ2-1
V gene: TRBV29-1
clone size: NA
CDR3 length: 15
CDR3 protein: CSVEEGTGPYNEQFF
CDR3 DNA: TGCAGCGTTGAAGAAGGGACGGGCCCCTACAATGAGCAGTTCTTC

D gene: TRBD2
J gene: TRBJ2-1
V gene: TRBV6-1
clone size: NA
CDR3 length: 15
CDR3 protein: CASSEEVAGPNEQFF
CDR3 DNA: TGTGCCAGCAGTGAAGAGGTAGCGGGGCCCAATGAGCAGTTCTTC

D gene: TRBD2
J gene: TRBJ2-5
V gene: TRBV27
clone size: NA
CDR3 length: 14
CDR3 protein: CASTRLAGEETQYF
CDR3 DNA: TGTGCCAGCACCAGACTAGCGGGGGAGGAGACCCAGTACTTC